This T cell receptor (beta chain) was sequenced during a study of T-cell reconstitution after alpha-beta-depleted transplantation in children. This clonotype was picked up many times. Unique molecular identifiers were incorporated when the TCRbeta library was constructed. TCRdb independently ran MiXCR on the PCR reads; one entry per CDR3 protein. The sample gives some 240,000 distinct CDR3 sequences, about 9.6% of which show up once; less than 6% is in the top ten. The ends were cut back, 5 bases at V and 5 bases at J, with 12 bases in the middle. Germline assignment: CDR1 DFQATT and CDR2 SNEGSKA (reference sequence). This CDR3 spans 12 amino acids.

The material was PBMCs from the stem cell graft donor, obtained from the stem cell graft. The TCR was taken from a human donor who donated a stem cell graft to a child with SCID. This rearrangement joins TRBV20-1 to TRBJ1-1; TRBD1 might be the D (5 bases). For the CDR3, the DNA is TGCAGTGCTCTGGGGCGGCGGACTGAAGCTTTCTTT. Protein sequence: CSALGRRTEAFF.